Listed here are 22 T cell receptor beta chains from one sample, sequenced in a study of CD8+CD57+ T cells in acquired aplastic anemia. Patients selected for sequencing had displayed CD8+CD57+ cell expansion by flow cytometry. TCR beta VDJ combinations and CDR3 sequences were profiled from genomic DNA. Each CDR3 protein is one row after TCRdb ran MiXCR on the reads. Of roughly 500,000 distinct CDR3 sequences listed, around 30% were seen once; the top ten hold less than 0.85%. Input material: sorted CD4+, CD8+, or CD8+CD57+ T cells (not recorded which) from PBMCs. The origin of the receptors is a human donor with aplastic anemia.

This clonotype appeared a few times. One end of the junction varies from germline; a read error may be responsible. This rearrangement joins TRBV15 to TRBJ1-1; 9 bases line up with TRBD1. This CDR3 has 15 residues. CDR1 and CDR2 from the germline V gene are LNHNV and YYDKDF (reference sequence). The CDR3 region is CASSLAGQGHTEAFF. Written as DNA, the CDR3 is TGTGCCAGCAGCTTGGCTGGACAGGGGCACACTGAAGCTTTCTTT.

The sample holds a few counts of this clonotype. The chain recombines TRBV6-1 with TRBJ2-3, with no clear D. CDR3 length: 15 residues. Germline values: CDR1 MNHNS, CDR2 SASEGT. V was cut by 6 bases and J by 4 bases, with 17 bases left in between. The DNA of the CDR3 is TGTGCCAGCAGCGCCGGTAGTCAGGTGCCAGATACGCAGTATTTT. Translated: CASSAGSQVPDTQYF.

The chain links TRBV29-1 to TRBJ1-3, with D uncertain. CDR1 and CDR2 from the germline V gene are SQVTM and ANQGSEA. The CDR3 is 10 residues long. Here the CDR3 reads CSVTGNTIYF. DNA of the CDR3: TGCAGTGTAACTGGAAACACCATATATTTT.

The V gene is TRBV25-1, the J gene TRBJ2-7, with 14 bases aligning to TRBD2. The length of the CDR3 is 18 residues. V was pared by 1 base and J by 2 bases, with 7 bases of the junction left unmatched. CDR1 is MGHDK and CDR2 is SYGVNS in the germline V gene. CDR3 DNA: TGTGCCAGCAGTGAATTGGGACTAGCGGGGGCCCACGCCTACGAGCAGTACTTC. As protein: CASSELGLAGAHAYEQYF.

The chain has TRBV20-1 and TRBJ2-2; the D gene is possibly TRBD2 (7 bases). V dropped 5 bases and J dropped 8 bases, with 21 bases sitting between them. The CDR3 runs 15 residues. Germline CDR1 and CDR2: DFQATT and SNEGSKA (reference sequence). The CDR3 is CSAPRPGGGGGELFF. The CDR3 DNA follows: TGCAGTGCTCCACGCCCGGGAGGAGGGGGGGGGGAGCTGTTTTTT.

This clonotype showed up just a few times. The V and J genes are TRBV9 and TRBJ2-5; possible D gene TRBD2, 5 bases. The CDR3 sequence is 13 residues long. The V gene's germline CDR1 is SGDLS and CDR2 YYNGEE. V gave up 5 bases and J gave up 5 bases, with 13 bases separating them. The CDR3 DNA follows: TGTGCCAGCAGTCAGGAGGTCTGGGAGACCCAGTACTTC. Its protein product is CASSQEVWETQYF.

This chain uses TRBV19 with TRBJ1-5; D possibly corresponds to TRBD1 (5 bases). The germline V gene encodes CDR1 LNHDA and CDR2 SQIVND (reference sequence). Deletions cut 5 bases from V and 0 bases from J, with 14 bases between. The CDR3 consists of 16 residues. The CDR3 loop is CASSDGGAVSNQPQHF. Written as DNA, the CDR3 is TGTGCCAGTAGTGACGGTGGGGCAGTTAGCAATCAGCCCCAGCATTTT.

This clonotype has ten or more counts. The chain uses TRBV5-1 and TRBJ1-6; D is unclear. Germline V CDR1 and CDR2: SGHRS, YFSETQ. V was shortened by 0 bases and J by 9 bases, with 7 bases between the two germline ends. The CDR3 consists of 13 residues. The CDR3 loop reads CASSLAGFSPLHF. CDR3 nucleotide sequence: TGCGCCAGCAGCTTGGCCGGGTTTTCACCCCTCCACTTT.

This clonotype has more than one count but fewer than ten. A read error may explain this, as a much larger clone is one base away. This chain joins TRBV6-4 and TRBJ2-6; tentatively, D is TRBD2 (6 bases). This CDR3 has 16 residues. Germline V gene sequence: CDR1 MRHNA, CDR2 SNTAGT. V was shortened by 2 bases and J by 8 bases, with 16 bases between the two germline ends. In nucleotides, the CDR3 is TGTGCCAGCAGTGACCGCGGGACGGACGGGACCAACGTCCTGACTTTC. Encoded protein: CASSDRGTDGTNVLTF.

The chain employs TRBV2 and TRBJ2-3, with 14 bases aligning to TRBD2. Germline CDR1 and CDR2: SNHLY and FYNNEI. The CDR3 runs to 15 residues. With 6 bases clipped from V and 6 bases from J, the junction kept 5 bases outside the gene matches. CDR3 bases: TGTGCCAGCAGCTTTGGGACTAGCGGGAGTGATACGCAGTATTTT. Protein product: CASSFGTSGSDTQYF.

A word on this clonotype: A junction boundary mismatches the germline segment, possibly from a read error. The chain carries TRBV5-1 and TRBJ2-5, with 7 bases lining up with TRBD2. The length of the CDR3 is 14 residues. Per germline, CDR1 SGHRS and CDR2 YFSETQ. Here the CDR3 DNA reads TGCGCCAGCAGCTTGGAAGGACTAGGGGAGACCCAGTACTTT. Protein: CASSLEGLGETQYF.

This chain links TRBV20-1 with TRBJ2-1, with 10 bases fitting TRBD2. The length of the CDR3 is 15 residues. V trimming: 3 bases; J trimming: 4 bases; junction bases outside the gene matches: 6. Germline CDR1 and CDR2: DFQATT and SNEGSKA (reference sequence). The CDR3 here is CSASPSGGAYNEQFF. CDR3 nucleotide sequence: TGCAGTGCTAGCCCCAGCGGGGGGGCTTACAATGAGCAGTTCTTC.

This clonotype showed up many times. This chain uses TRBV7-2 with TRBJ1-2; possibly TRBD1 for D (5 bases). CDR1 and CDR2 from the germline V gene are SGHTA and FQGNSA. There are 14 residues in the CDR3. The germline V and J ends were trimmed by 4 bases and 10 bases, with 19 bases remaining between them. The CDR3 bases are TGTGCCAGCAGCTCCGACGCAGGGTCACTCTCCTACACCTTC. It yields the protein CASSSDAGSLSYTF.

The gene calls are TRBV9 and TRBJ2-7, with 7 bases lining up with TRBD1. The CDR3 is 12 residues long. CDR1 is SGDLS and CDR2 is YYNGEE in the germline V gene. The CDR3 nucleotides are TGTGCTAGATCAGGGGGAACCTTGGAGCAGTACTTC. Translation: CARSGGTLEQYF.

This clonotype turned up a few times. The chain joins TRBV9 to TRBJ2-1, with 8 nucleotides matching TRBD2. Looked up from germline, CDR1 is SGDLS and CDR2 is YYNGEE. This CDR3 is built from 16 residues. The V segment lost 2 bases and the J segment 2 bases; nucleotides outside the gene matches: 6. CDR3 in amino acids: CASSVRGGIAYNEQFF. The CDR3 DNA follows: TGTGCCAGCAGCGTTCGGGGGGGGATAGCCTACAATGAGCAGTTCTTC.

In this sample, this clonotype turned up many times. V and J are TRBV19 and TRBJ1-1; 7 bases are a match to TRBD1. Germline lookup yields CDR1 LNHDA and CDR2 SQIVND (reference sequence). After removal of 11 bases from V and 6 bases from J, the junction contained 12 bases not matched to a gene. The CDR3 runs to 13 residues. This chain's CDR3 is CAFQPGGLSEAFF. The DNA for the CDR3 is TGTGCCTTCCAACCAGGGGGGTTGTCTGAAGCTTTCTTT.

This clonotype was counted ten times or more. The chain has TRBV14 and TRBJ2-7; D is ambiguous. Germline CDR1 and CDR2: SGHDN and FVKESK. Trimming took 0 bases from V and 3 from J, leaving 3 bases between them. The CDR3 has 12 residues. The CDR3 nucleotides are TGTGCCAGCAGCCAAGATCGCTACGAGCAGTACTTC. As protein: CASSQDRYEQYF.

Comments on this clonotype: A read error is possible here, since a much larger clone lies one base away. V is TRBV29-1 and J is TRBJ2-3; weak D call: TRBD1 (7 bases). The CDR3 runs 14 residues. V lost 7 bases and J 1 base, leaving 15 bases between the germline ends. CDR1 is SQVTM, CDR2 ANQGSEA, per germline. In DNA form, the CDR3 reads TGCAGCGCTGACAGGGACTGGGGCACAGATACGCAGTATTTT. It encodes CSADRDWGTDTQYF.

This clonotype was detected many times. At one of its ends the junction is not consistent with the germline gene, which may arise from a read error. This sequence joins TRBV7-9 and TRBJ2-5; TRBD1 matches at 7 bases. The CDR3 runs to 13 residues. In germline, CDR1 is SEHNR, CDR2 FQNEAQ (reference sequence). As DNA, the CDR3 is TGTGCTAGCAGCTTAGCAGGGGGTGAGACCCAGTACTTC. Amino acids: CASSLAGGETQYF.

The rearrangement links TRBV7-2 to TRBJ2-5; D gene unclear. Looked up from germline, CDR1 is SGHTA and CDR2 is FQGNSA. Trimming left V 1 base short and J 5 bases short, with 14 bases between. This CDR3 has 15 amino acids. In DNA, the CDR3 is TGTGCCAGCAGCTTAGGGTGGGCTTATACGGAGACCCAGTACTTC. This gives the protein CASSLGWAYTETQYF.

This clonotype was picked up a small number of times. The rearrangement links TRBV3-1 to TRBJ1-1; D is undetermined. CDR1 is LGHDT and CDR2 is YNNKEL in the germline V gene (reference sequence). The CDR3 covers 11 residues. The V end lost 0 bases, the J end lost 8 bases, and 4 bases lay between the germline ends. CDR3 protein: CASSQEMEAFF. The CDR3 DNA reads TGTGCCAGCAGCCAAGAAATGGAAGCTTTCTTT.

This clonotype was detected many times. The V gene is TRBV9, the J gene TRBJ2-7; 8 nucleotides align to TRBD1. V trimming: 4 bases; J trimming: 5 bases; junction bases outside the gene matches: 11. Germline V lookup: CDR1 SGDLS, CDR2 YYNGEE. The CDR3 has 15 amino acids. CDR3 sequence: CASSHGQGGRHEQYF. The CDR3 nucleotides read TGTGCCAGCAGCCACGGACAGGGAGGACGCCACGAGCAGTACTTC.